The rows below give T cell receptor beta chains drawn from one sample of a study of shared clonotypes between healthy human individuals. Measured with immunoSEQ multiplex PCR; TCRdb has only the in-frame clones, and not every one. This table holds millions of clones, about 95% found once. The sample was naive CD8+ T cells sorted from blood. The receptor source for this set is a man aged 18 to 29 in good health. Each CDR3 is given with its conserved first and last residue. The order of the fields is J gene, D gene, V gene, clone size, CDR3 protein, CDR3 DNA. D genes are given only for firm matches. The size field is filled for only some rows; it gives once, few, many or a size class.

>TRBJ1-2|TRBD1|TRBV2|NA
CASSEAGTGYYGYTF
TGTGCCAGCAGTGAAGCAGGGACAGGGTACTATGGCTACACCTTC
>TRBJ2-3|TRBD2|TRBV6-1|NA
CASSEIEAGVFTDTQYF
TGTGCCAGCAGTGAAATCGAAGCGGGAGTTTTTACAGATACGCAGTATTTT
>TRBJ1-2|TRBD1|TRBV28|NA
CASSLPGQGDGYTF
TGTGCCAGCAGCCTACCGGGACAGGGGGATGGCTACACCTTC
>TRBJ2-1|TRBD1|TRBV29-1|NA
CSSVGQGVHEQFF
TGCAGCTCCGTGGGACAGGGGGTCCATGAGCAGTTCTTC
>TRBJ1-2|NA|TRBV4-1|NA
CASSQGTGSGYGYTF
TGCGCCAGCAGCCAAGGAACAGGGTCTGGCTATGGCTACACCTTC
>TRBJ1-5|NA|TRBV10-3|NA
CATEIDPNSNQPQHF
TGTGCCACCGAAATCGATCCGAATAGCAATCAGCCCCAGCATTTT
>TRBJ2-1|TRBD2|TRBV28|NA
CASSTPGLAGEQFF
TGTGCCAGCAGTACCCCCGGACTAGCGGGGGAGCAGTTCTTC
>TRBJ1-1|NA|TRBV5-6|NA
CASAHLEGREAFF
TGTGCCAGCGCCCACTTGGAGGGGCGGGAAGCTTTCTTT
>TRBJ1-6|NA|TRBV6-1|NA
CASSGGASSYNSPLHF
TGTGCCAGCAGTGGGGGGGCGAGCTCCTATAATTCACCCCTCCACTTT
>TRBJ2-1|NA|TRBV12-5|NA
CASGLGQAESYNEQFF
TGTGCTAGTGGTTTGGGCCAAGCGGAGTCCTACAATGAGCAGTTCTTC
>TRBJ1-2|NA|TRBV4-1|NA
CASSQASGGGYGYTF
TGCGCCAGCAGCCAAGCGAGCGGGGGCGGCTATGGCTACACCTTC
>TRBJ1-1|NA|TRBV7-9|NA
CASSFMATHSTEAFF
TGTGCCAGCAGCTTTATGGCTACGCACTCCACTGAAGCTTTCTTT
>TRBJ2-7|TRBD1|TRBV27|once
CASSLSQGVTYEQYF
TGTGCCAGCAGTTTATCCCAGGGGGTCACCTACGAGCAGTACTTC
>TRBJ1-1|NA|TRBV28|once
CASSLLTIEKNTEAFF
TGTGCCAGCAGTTTATTGACGATTGAAAAGAACACTGAAGCTTTCTTT
>TRBJ1-1|TRBD1|TRBV5-1|NA
CASSSGQGRTEAFF
TGCGCCAGCAGCTCGGGACAGGGTCGTACTGAAGCTTTCTTT
>TRBJ2-1|NA|TRBV27|NA
CASKLGGSYNEQFF
TGTGCCAGCAAGCTTGGGGGGTCCTACAATGAGCAGTTCTTC
>TRBJ2-3|NA|TRBV6-5|NA
CASSFGIALDTQYF
TGTGCCAGCAGTTTTGGGATAGCTCTAGATACGCAGTATTTT
>TRBJ2-7|NA|TRBV7-2|NA
CASSARGTYEQYF
TGTGCCAGCAGCGCCCGGGGGACTTACGAGCAGTACTTC
>TRBJ1-4|NA|TRBV9|NA
CASSYRDSGEKLFF
TGTGCCAGCAGCTACCGGGACTCCGGTGAAAAACTGTTTTTT
>TRBJ2-1|NA|TRBV21-1|NA
CASTRSGNEQFF
TGTGCCAGCACCCGGTCGGGCAATGAGCAGTTCTTC
>TRBJ2-7|NA|TRBV9|NA
CASSPYELAYEQYF
TGTGCCAGCAGCCCGTATGAACTCGCCTACGAGCAGTACTTC
>TRBJ2-7|NA|TRBV30|NA
CAWSPPRLPIEQYF
TGTGCCTGGAGTCCCCCCCGTCTTCCCATCGAGCAGTACTTC
>TRBJ2-5|NA|TRBV5-1|NA
CASNLYRGGDETQYF
TGCGCCAGCAACCTGTACAGGGGGGGAGATGAGACCCAGTACTTC